The next 18 T cell receptor beta chains were all read from a single sample in a study of regulatory T cells in long-lasting Graves disease. Sequencing libraries for TCR beta were prepared with iRepertoire HTBI primers and Arm-PCR of CDR3 regions. Each CDR3 protein gets one entry after TCRdb re-called the multiplex PCR reads with MiXCR. This repertoire shows around 400,000 distinct CDR3 sequences, 15% found once; its top ten account for approximately 7.6%. Stated time point: newly diagnosed GD, antithyroid drugs for less than 3 months. PBMCs provided the RNA from which the TCR library was made. This sample was also put to use in a study of T cells in Graves' hyperthyroidism and ophthalmopathy.

The sample consisted of peripheral blood mononuclear cells (PBMCs), taken at new diagnosis, from a patient treated with antithyroid drugs. The receptors shown here come from a woman in her forties with Graves disease.

This clonotype was found many times. The V call is TRBV19, the J call TRBJ1-5, with D unresolved. CDR3 length: 15 residues. The V end lost 6 bases, the J end lost 3 bases, and 15 bases lay between the germline ends. From germline, CDR1 is LNHDA and CDR2 SQIVND (reference sequence). The CDR3 is CASRSTETFNQPQHF. Here the CDR3 DNA reads TGTGCCAGTAGGAGCACCGAGACCTTCAATCAGCCCCAGCATTTT.

The gene calls are TRBV19 and TRBJ2-7, with TRBD1 matching over 8 bases. This CDR3 region has 15 residues. V was clipped by 7 bases and J by 0 bases; unmatched bases: 8. Germline V CDR1 and CDR2: LNHDA, SQIVND (reference sequence). The DNA for the CDR3 is TGTGCCAGTACCCCCGAAGGGACAGGCTCCTACGAGCAGTACTTC. This sequence encodes CASTPEGTGSYEQYF.

This clonotype was found a few times. The conserved final phenylalanine or tryptophan is absent from the CDR3, which likely points to a read error. The chain has TRBV19 and TRBJ2-1, with 8 bases lining up with TRBD2. Germline V gene lookup returns CDR1 LNHDA and CDR2 SQIVND (reference sequence). The CDR3 extends over 15 amino acids. Trimming took 4 bases from V and 2 from J; bases not matched to a gene: 4. The CDR3 DNA reads as TGTGCCAGTAGTACCAGTAGCGGGACCTACAATGAGCAGTTCTCC. This translates into CASSTSSGTYNEQFS.

The V and J genes are TRBV25-1 and TRBJ1-2; D remains unclear. The CDR3 totals 11 residues. Germline V lookup: CDR1 MGHDK, CDR2 SYGVNS. V lost 3 bases and J 11 bases, leaving 10 bases between the germline ends. This CDR3 reads CASSDEVSYTF. In DNA, the CDR3 is TGTGCCAGCAGTGATGAGGTCTCATACACCTTC.

This clonotype has a handful of counts. The chain carries TRBV10-3 and TRBJ1-3; no clear D. The V and J ends lost 0 bases and 0 bases respectively, with 12 bases between them. Germline CDR1 is ENHRY and CDR2 is SYGVKD. CDR3 size: 17 residues. The chain's CDR3 is CAISESIVESSGNTIYF. CDR3 DNA sequence: TGTGCCATCAGTGAGTCAATAGTGGAGAGCTCTGGAAACACCATATATTTT.

The chain links TRBV12-3 or TRBV12-4 to TRBJ2-1, with 9 bases lining up with TRBD2. V lost 4 bases and J lost 13; bases outside the gene matches: 17. The CDR3 contains 16 residues. CDR3 DNA sequence: TGTGCCAGCAGTTACAGCAGCCGTGGGGAGCGGGAGGCACAGTTCTTC. It is translated as CASSYSSRGEREAQFF.

This clonotype appeared a few times. V usage is TRBV20-1 and J usage is TRBJ1-2; D may be TRBD1 (6 bases). The germline V gene has CDR1 DFQATT and CDR2 SNEGSKA (reference sequence). This CDR3 is built from 15 residues. The CDR3 DNA is TGCAGCGCATCAACAGGGAGTGTAGGTAACTATGGCTACACCTTC. Amino acid sequence: CSASTGSVGNYGYTF.

This clonotype was seen many times. The V and J genes are TRBV6-1 and TRBJ2-6; D is perhaps TRBD1 (6 bases). CDR3 length: 15 residues. Germline V gene sequence: CDR1 MNHNS, CDR2 SASEGT. Trimming removed 3 bases at V and 4 bases at J, with 10 bases between. CDR3 in DNA: TGTGCCAGCAGTGATACAGGGACCGGGGCCAACGTCCTGACTTTC. Translating gives CASSDTGTGANVLTF.

The chain is built from TRBV19 and TRBJ2-7; the D is unclear. The CDR3 has 15 amino acids. V lost 4 bases, J lost 1 base, and 14 bases lay in between. Germline lookup yields CDR1 LNHDA and CDR2 SQIVND (reference sequence). CDR3 protein: CASSRALGSSYEQYF. The CDR3 nucleotides are TGTGCCAGTAGTAGGGCTTTGGGGTCGTCCTACGAGCAGTACTTC.

This clonotype was picked up a small number of times. This chain joins TRBV15 and TRBJ1-1; D is perhaps TRBD1 (5 bases). V lost 5 bases to trimming and J lost 4 bases, with 14 bases between them. The V gene's germline CDR1 is LNHNV and CDR2 YYDKDF (reference sequence). This CDR3 spans 14 amino acids. CDR3 bases: TGTGCCACCAGCCCCAGGGTTCAGGCCACTGAAGCTTTCTTT. Translation gives CATSPRVQATEAFF.

Ten or more counts support this clonotype. The rearrangement links TRBV9 to TRBJ1-2; weak D call: TRBD1 (5 bases). Germline V gene lookup returns CDR1 SGDLS and CDR2 YYNGEE. The CDR3 consists of 13 residues. V lost 4 bases and J 8 bases, leaving 15 bases between the germline ends. The DNA of the CDR3 is TGTGCCAGCAGCCCGACTACTCAGGGAGGCTACACCTTC. Its translation: CASSPTTQGGYTF.

There are many counts of this clonotype. The chain is built from TRBV28 and TRBJ2-7; no clear D. V shed 3 bases and J shed 4 bases, with 16 bases lying between them. The CDR3 extends over 15 amino acids. Germline CDR1 and CDR2: MDHEN and SYDVKM. The DNA of the CDR3 is TGTGCCAGCAGTTTCTTTTCCGGGCGAGGTTACGAGCAGTACTTC. It specifies CASSFFSGRGYEQYF.

V is TRBV10-2 and J is TRBJ2-7; 10 bases match TRBD2. The trim removed 2 bases at V and 2 bases at J, leaving 0 bases unmatched. Per germline, CDR1 WSHSY and CDR2 SAAADI. This CDR3 is 14 amino acids long. The CDR3 region has the DNA TGCGCCAGCAGTGAGACTAGCGGGACCTACGAGCAGTACTTC. This gives the protein CASSETSGTYEQYF.

This clonotype was seen repeatedly, ten times or more. V is TRBV29-1 and J is TRBJ2-2, with D tentatively TRBD1 or TRBD2 (5 bases each). CDR1 and CDR2 from the germline V gene are SQVTM and ANQGSEA. CDR3 length: 14 amino acids. The V and J ends lost 5 bases and 7 bases respectively, with 17 bases between them. The DNA for the CDR3 is TGCAGCGTTCATCCTCCGGGACCACGCGGGGAGCTGTTTTTT. The encoded protein is CSVHPPGPRGELFF.

This clonotype was seen a handful of times. The chain links TRBV4-3 to TRBJ2-1; unclear D gene. The CDR3 runs 16 residues. Germline V gene data show CDR1 as LGHNA and CDR2 as YSLEER. V lost 0 bases to trimming and J lost 4 bases, with 13 bases between them. The CDR3 DNA reads TGCGCCAGCAGCCAAGAAATCGGGCTACAATACAATGAGCAGTTCTTC. Translated, it gives CASSQEIGLQYNEQFF.

V is TRBV20-1 and J is TRBJ2-7; 7 bases agree with TRBD2. The junction had 9 bases not matched to a gene; V was cut back by 2 bases and J by 2 bases. This CDR3 region has 15 residues. Germline-derived CDR1 and CDR2 are DFQATT and SNEGSKA (reference sequence). In nucleotides, the CDR3 is TGCAGTGCTAGAAAAGCCGGGACTACCACCTACGAGCAGTACTTC. Amino acids: CSARKAGTTTYEQYF.

The chain carries TRBV20-1 and TRBJ1-4, with D possibly being TRBD1 (5 bases). Trimming left V 1 base short and J 8 bases short, with 11 bases between. Germline assignment: CDR1 DFQATT and CDR2 SNEGSKA (reference sequence). The CDR3 runs to 13 residues. Here the CDR3 reads CSARGREGEKLFF. The CDR3 region has the DNA TGCAGTGCTAGAGGCAGGGAGGGGGAAAAACTGTTTTTT.

This clonotype was seen ten or more times. The CDR3 loop is CATSDPRDRGNQPQHF. The CDR3 coding sequence is TGTGCCACCAGTGATCCTCGGGACAGGGGCAATCAGCCCCAGCATTTT. The chain has TRBV24-1 and TRBJ1-5, with TRBD1 matching over 9 bases. The CDR3 is 16 residues long. With V trimmed by 3 bases and J by 2 bases, 4 bases remained unmatched. Germline values: CDR1 KGHDR, CDR2 SFDVKD.